This T cell receptor beta chain came from a study of T cells after yellow fever vaccination. On the study more broadly: Fractions low in cell number were prepared with SMART-Seq v4 Ultra Low Input.

TCRdb used MiXCR to reprocess the 5' RACE reads, holding one entry per CDR3 protein. In the table there are 360,000 or so distinct CDR3 sequences, approximately 10% of which are singletons. The sample holds many counts of this clonotype. Per the germline V gene, CDR1 is SGHTA and CDR2 is FQGNSA. The CDR3 is 15 amino acids. The V gene end was trimmed by 6 bases and the J gene end by 4 bases; junction bases not matched to a gene: 9. This TCR came from a man aged 18 to 29 who received the YFV17D yellow fever vaccine. This chain links TRBV7-2 with TRBJ2-1; 7 nucleotides align to TRBD2. Sample: PBMCs, taken on the day of the first yellow fever vaccination. The CDR3 spells CASSPTSDPYNEQFF. The DNA for the CDR3 is TGTGCCAGCAGTCCTACTAGCGACCCTTACAATGAGCAGTTCTTC.